The rows below give T cell receptor beta chains drawn from one sample of a study of cytomegalovirus exposure and HLA in healthy donors. The protocol was immunoSEQ multiplex PCR, while the TCRdb copy is restricted to in-frame clones and leaves out a portion. This repertoire shows some 200,000 clones, 75% to 90% found once; its top ten account for 1%. The sample consisted of PBMCs. These TCRs come from a woman aged 18 to 35 in good health and CMV-seronegative. Both conserved end residues are part of each CDR3. D genes are given only for firm matches. Size is stated for part of the rows, as once, few or many counts, or as a class when the clone is expanded.

length: 15; V: TRBV5-6; J: TRBJ2-5; size: NA; D: TRBD1; DNA: TGTGCCAGCAGCAGGGGACAGACACTACAAGAGACCCAGTACTTC; CDR3: CASSRGQTLQETQYF
length: 14; V: TRBV18; J: TRBJ1-3; size: NA; D: TRBD1; DNA: TGTGCCAGCTCCGAAGGGACAGCCAGAAACACCATATATTTT; CDR3: CASSEGTARNTIYF
length: 16; V: TRBV27; J: TRBJ1-3; size: NA; D: TRBD1; DNA: TGTGCCAGCAGTTTACAAGAACCGGGACAGGGCCACACCATATATTTT; CDR3: CASSLQEPGQGHTIYF
length: 17; V: TRBV11-2; J: TRBJ2-7; size: NA; D: TRBD1; DNA: TGTGCCAGCAGCACTGTGATGTCTGACAGGGTAGGTTACGAGCAGTACTTC; CDR3: CASSTVMSDRVGYEQYF
length: 13; V: TRBV5-1; J: TRBJ2-7; size: NA; D: TRBD1; DNA: TGCGCCAGCAGCGAGGGACAGGATTACGAGCAGTACTTC; CDR3: CASSEGQDYEQYF
length: 15; V: TRBV4-3; J: TRBJ2-2; size: NA; D: NA; DNA: TGCGCCAGCAGCCCGTTGGGGGCGCCCACCGGGGAGCTGTTTTTT; CDR3: CASSPLGAPTGELFF
length: 15; V: TRBV5-1; J: TRBJ2-5; size: once; D: TRBD1; DNA: TGCGCCAGCAGCTTGGGGACAGGGTTCTGTGGGACCCAGTACTTC; CDR3: CASSLGTGFCGTQYF
length: 15; V: TRBV5-4; J: TRBJ1-2; size: NA; D: TRBD1; DNA: TGTGCCAGCAGCCCGCAGGGGGCGCGCGGCTATGGCTACACCTTC; CDR3: CASSPQGARGYGYTF
length: 17; V: TRBV9; J: TRBJ2-1; size: NA; D: TRBD2; DNA: TGTGCCAGCAGCGCCCCCGGGACTAGCGGTTCCTACAATGAGCAGTTCTTC; CDR3: CASSAPGTSGSYNEQFF
length: 14; V: TRBV15; J: TRBJ1-4; size: NA; D: NA; DNA: TGTGCCACCAGCAGAGATCCCCAGGGGAGGGAACTGTTTTTT; CDR3: CATSRDPQGRELFF
length: 12; V: TRBV25-1; J: TRBJ2-7; size: once; D: NA; DNA: TGTGCCAGCAGTGAACAGGGCTACGAGCAGTACTTC; CDR3: CASSEQGYEQYF